These T cell receptor beta chains were read from a single sample in a study of monozygotic twins with inflammatory bowel disease. TCRdb re-called the 5' RACE reads and gives one entry per CDR3 protein, without DNA. The sample table includes around 230,000 distinct CDR3 sequences. Sequenced material: blood. The receptors derive from a human donor with ulcerative colitis or Crohn's disease, or a healthy co-twin of an affected twin (not recorded which). The CDR3 runs from the conserved cysteine through the conserved F or W. Each record gives: J gene, V gene, CDR3 protein.

j_gene: TRBJ1-2
v_gene: TRBV4-1
CDR3aa: CASSPRGLAGYTF

j_gene: TRBJ1-1
v_gene: TRBV5-4
CDR3aa: CASAWDLITEAFF

j_gene: TRBJ1-1
v_gene: TRBV29-1
CDR3aa: CSVEGPGGTAFF

j_gene: TRBJ1-2
v_gene: TRBV18
CDR3aa: CASSPYATGQGNGYTF

j_gene: TRBJ1-3
v_gene: TRBV12-3/TRBV12-4
CDR3aa: CASSPPQGGNTIYF

j_gene: TRBJ1-1
v_gene: TRBV20-1
CDR3aa: CSAHYTGRTEAFF

j_gene: TRBJ1-2
v_gene: TRBV6-5
CDR3aa: CASSYQGGDGYTF

j_gene: TRBJ2-7
v_gene: TRBV7-9
CDR3aa: CASSRTDRIIYEQYF

j_gene: TRBJ2-3
v_gene: TRBV18
CDR3aa: CASSPPILTGLGTDTQYF

j_gene: TRBJ2-3
v_gene: TRBV6-1
CDR3aa: CASRRTGEDTQYF

j_gene: TRBJ1-6
v_gene: TRBV5-1
CDR3aa: CASSLATGENSPLHF

j_gene: TRBJ2-3
v_gene: TRBV4-2
CDR3aa: CASSQDLAGGTDTQYF

j_gene: TRBJ2-5
v_gene: TRBV2
CDR3aa: CASTQGSYQETQYF

j_gene: TRBJ1-5
v_gene: TRBV12-3/TRBV12-4
CDR3aa: CASTEGGQPQHF

j_gene: TRBJ1-4
v_gene: TRBV4-2
CDR3aa: CASSQDLRGSPKEKLFF